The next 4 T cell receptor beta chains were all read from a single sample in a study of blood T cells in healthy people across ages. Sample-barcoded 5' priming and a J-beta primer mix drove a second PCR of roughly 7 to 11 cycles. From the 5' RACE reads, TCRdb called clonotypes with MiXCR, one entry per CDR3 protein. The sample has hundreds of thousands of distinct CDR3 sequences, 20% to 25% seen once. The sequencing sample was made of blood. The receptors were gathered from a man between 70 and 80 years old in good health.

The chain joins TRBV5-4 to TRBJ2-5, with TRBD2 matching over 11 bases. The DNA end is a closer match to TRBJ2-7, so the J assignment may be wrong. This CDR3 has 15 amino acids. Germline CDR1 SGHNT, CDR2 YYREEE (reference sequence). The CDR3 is CASSRGLADAYEQYF. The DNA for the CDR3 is TGTGCCAGCAGCCGGGGACTAGCGGATGCTTACGAGCAGTACTTC.

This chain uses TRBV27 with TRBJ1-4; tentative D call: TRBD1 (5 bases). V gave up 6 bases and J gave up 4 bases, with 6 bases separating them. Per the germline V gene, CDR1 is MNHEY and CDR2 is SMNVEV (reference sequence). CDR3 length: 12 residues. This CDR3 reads CASRTVNEKLFF. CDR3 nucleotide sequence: TGTGCCAGCAGGACAGTTAATGAAAAACTGTTTTTT.

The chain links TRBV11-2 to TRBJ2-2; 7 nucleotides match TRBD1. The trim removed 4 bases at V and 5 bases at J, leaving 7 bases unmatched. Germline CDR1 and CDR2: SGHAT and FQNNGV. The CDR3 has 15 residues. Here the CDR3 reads CASSSTGLGTGELFF. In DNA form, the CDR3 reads TGTGCCAGCAGCTCGACAGGGCTAGGGACCGGGGAGCTGTTTTTT.

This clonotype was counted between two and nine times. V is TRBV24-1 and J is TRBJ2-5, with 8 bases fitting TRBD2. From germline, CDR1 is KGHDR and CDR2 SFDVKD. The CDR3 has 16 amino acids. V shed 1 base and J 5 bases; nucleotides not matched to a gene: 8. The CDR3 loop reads CATSDFGTRKGETQYF. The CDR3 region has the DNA TGTGCCACCAGTGATTTTGGGACTAGGAAGGGGGAGACCCAGTACTTC.